One and the same sample provided the 16 T cell receptor beta chains below, sequenced in a study of cytomegalovirus exposure and HLA in healthy donors. PCR employed 60 Vbeta and 13 Jbeta primers. The protocol was immunoSEQ multiplex PCR, while the TCRdb copy is restricted to in-frame clones and leaves out a portion. The table includes about 150,000 clones, approximately 78% detected once. Sequences were obtained from PBMCs. The receptor source for this set is a man aged 35 to 55 in good health and CMV-seropositive.

J is TRBJ1-4 and V is TRBV10-2, with a possible D match to TRBD1 (5 bases). Deletions cut 6 bases from V and 8 bases from J, with 16 bases between. Germline values: CDR1 WSHSY, CDR2 SAAADI. The CDR3 sequence is 14 residues long. The CDR3 here is CASSLHRIDEKLFF. The CDR3 DNA reads as TGCGCCAGCAGCCTCCACAGGATAGACGAAAAACTGTTTTTT.

V and J are TRBV2 and TRBJ1-4; 12 nucleotides line up with TRBD1. Germline loops: CDR1 SNHLY, CDR2 FYNNEI. The trim removed 6 bases at V and 3 bases at J, leaving 8 bases unmatched. This CDR3 spans 17 amino acids. CDR3 sequence: CASRDRDRGPPNEKLFF. CDR3 in DNA: TGTGCCAGCAGAGACCGGGACAGGGGGCCACCTAATGAAAAACTGTTTTTT.

V and J are TRBV4-1 and TRBJ2-2, with 14 bases matching TRBD2. Germline values: CDR1 MGHRA, CDR2 YSYEKL. Unmatched junction bases numbered 1, after V lost 1 base and J lost 3 bases. The CDR3 sequence is 17 residues long. The CDR3 DNA sequence: TGCGCCAGCAGCCAAGGACTAGCGGGAGGGTACACCGGGGAGCTGTTTTTT. It encodes CASSQGLAGGYTGELFF.

This chain uses TRBV28 with TRBJ2-1, with TRBD2 matching 11 bases. J was trimmed by 7 bases and V by 1 base; bases with no gene match: 6. Looked up from germline, CDR1 is MDHEN and CDR2 is SYDVKM. This CDR3 spans 16 amino acids. CDR3 residues: CASSLFTSGSSNEQFF. The CDR3 region has the DNA TGTGCCAGCAGTTTATTCACTAGCGGGAGTTCAAATGAGCAGTTCTTC.

The chain recombines TRBV5-1 with TRBJ2-4; D uncertain. The CDR3 has 14 residues. CDR1 and CDR2 from the germline V gene are SGHRS and YFSETQ. Trimming removed 5 bases at V and 6 bases at J, with 15 bases between. CDR3 in amino acids: CASSTERSGNIQYF. The CDR3 DNA reads TGCGCCAGCAGTACCGAGCGATCGGGAAACATTCAGTACTTC. The whole variable domain, filled in from reference TRBV5-1 and TRBJ2-4, reads KAGVTQTPRYLIKTRGQQVTLSCSPISGHRSVSWYQQTPGQGLQFLFEYFSETQRNKGNFPGRFSGRQFSNSRSEMNVSTLELGDSALYLCASSTERSGNIQYFGAGTRLSVL.

The rearrangement uses TRBV9 and TRBJ2-2; 9 nucleotides line up with TRBD2. There are 16 residues in the CDR3. Unmatched junction bases numbered 5, after V lost 3 bases and J lost 2 bases. Germline V gene lookup returns CDR1 SGDLS and CDR2 YYNGEE. CDR3 sequence (DNA): TGTGCCAGCAGCGGTCCGGGACTAGCCAACACCGGGGAGCTGTTTTTT. Its translation is CASSGPGLANTGELFF. The whole variable domain, remainder taken from reference TRBV9 and TRBJ2-2, is DSGVTQTPKHLITATGQRVTLRCSPRSGDLSVYWYQQSLDQGLQFLIQYYNGEERAKGNILERFSAQQFPDLHSELNLSSLELGDSALYFCASSGPGLANTGELFFGEGSRLTVL.

The gene calls are TRBV7-2 and TRBJ2-1; TRBD2 matches at 14 bases. CDR3 length equals 15 residues. J was trimmed by 8 bases and V by 2 bases; bases with no gene match: 2. Germline values: CDR1 SGHTA, CDR2 FQGNSA. This chain's CDR3 is CASSLQGLAGDEQFF. In nucleotides, the CDR3 is TGTGCCAGCAGCTTACAGGGACTAGCGGGAGATGAGCAGTTCTTC.

The gene calls are TRBV19 and TRBJ2-7; 9 nucleotides align to TRBD1. V dropped 5 bases and J dropped 4; count of bases not matched to a gene: 6. The germline gives CDR1 LNHDA, CDR2 SQIVND (reference sequence). The CDR3 extends over 14 amino acids. The CDR3 DNA follows: TGTGCCAGTAGTTTCCGGGACAGGGAGTACGAGCAGTACTTC. Its translation is CASSFRDREYEQYF. Full variable domain (missing parts from reference TRBV19 and TRBJ2-7): DGGITQSPKYLFRKEGQNVTLSCEQNLNHDAMYWYRQDPGQGLRLIYYSQIVNDFQKGDIAEGYSVSREKKESFPLTVTSAQKNPTAFYLCASSFRDREYEQYFGPGTRLTVT.

This chain joins TRBV30 and TRBJ2-3; the D gene is possibly TRBD2 (6 bases). The V gene's germline CDR1 is GTSNPN and CDR2 SVGIG (reference sequence). Between the trimmed V and J ends, which lost 0 bases and 2 bases, there was a span of 12 bases. The CDR3 totals 15 residues. The CDR3, as DNA: TGTGCCTGGAGTGTAACCGGGAGCAACACAGATACGCAGTATTTT. Protein: CAWSVTGSNTDTQYF.

The CDR3 DNA follows: TGTGCCAGCGGGTCGGGTTTAACTCGGGGAAACACTGAAGCTTTCTTT. Its protein is CASGSGLTRGNTEAFF. The V gene is TRBV6-6, the J gene TRBJ1-1, with D unresolved. CDR1 and CDR2 from the germline V gene are MNHNY and SVGAGI (reference sequence). Trimming took 8 bases from V and 2 from J, leaving 21 bases between them. The CDR3 length is 16 residues.

J is TRBJ2-1 and V is TRBV27; 12 nucleotides align to TRBD2. The CDR3 has 15 residues. From germline, CDR1 is MNHEY and CDR2 SMNVEV (reference sequence). Trimming at V came to 2 bases and at J to 7 bases, leaving 3 bases not matched to a gene. CDR3 bases: TGTGCCAGCAGTTTAAAGACTAGCGGGAGTAATGAGCAGTTCTTC. It yields the protein CASSLKTSGSNEQFF.

This clone was seen just once. The V gene is TRBV9, the J gene TRBJ1-4; D gene uncertain. Germline assignment: CDR1 SGDLS and CDR2 YYNGEE. V was pared by 3 bases and J by 5 bases, with 8 bases between. The CDR3 loop spans 13 amino acids. CDR3 loop: CASSGRRNEKLFF. The CDR3, as DNA: TGTGCCAGCAGCGGTCGGAGGAATGAAAAACTGTTTTTT.

The sample holds a few counts of this clone. Here the CDR3 DNA reads TGTGCCAGCAGTTACGTGGGGAGGAACACTGAAGCTTTCTTT. As protein: CASSYVGRNTEAFF. The chain has TRBV6-5 and TRBJ1-1; D is unresolved. V lost 2 bases, J lost 1 base, and 8 bases lay in between. The CDR3 runs 14 residues. CDR1 is MNHEY, CDR2 SVGAGI, per germline.

A word on this clone: An end of the junction does not agree with germline; a read error may underlie this. The J gene is TRBJ2-5, the V gene TRBV30, with 10 bases matching TRBD2. Germline CDR1 and CDR2: GTSNPN and SVGIG (reference sequence). The CDR3 is 17 residues long. CDR3: CAWSTGIAGGFQETQHF. CDR3 nucleotides: TGTGCCTGGAGTACGGGAATAGCGGGAGGTTTCCAAGAGACCCAGCACTTC.

The chain recombines TRBV2 with TRBJ1-2, with 7 bases identical to TRBD1. CDR1 SNHLY and CDR2 FYNNEI come from the germline V gene. The CDR3 consists of 13 residues. The J segment lost 4 bases and the V segment lost 5 bases, leaving 4 bases of the junction unmatched. The CDR3 region has the DNA TGTGCCAGCAGTCCGACAGGGACCTATGGCTACACCTTC. It translates to CASSPTGTYGYTF.

With respect to this clone: One end of the junction varies from germline; a read error may be responsible. The same CDR3 is also encoded by other DNA sequences in this sample. This chain joins TRBV2 and TRBJ1-6, with TRBD1 as a possible D gene (6 bases). Germline values: CDR1 SNHLY, CDR2 FYNNEI. The CDR3 is 13 amino acids. The CDR3 region has the DNA TGTGCCAGCTCCACAGGGTTAAATTCCCCCCTCCACTTT. Translating it yields CASSTGLNSPLHF.